These 30 T cell receptor beta chains were all obtained from the same sample, sequenced in a study of T cell responses to AZD1222 COVID-19 vaccine (dated by TCRdb to the early 2020s). Preparation of the library involved the immunoSEQ multiplex PCR assay. The clones in this table, taken by TCRdb from immuneACCESS, are in-frame only. Not every clone is retained; where verified, under half of the shortfall comes from an unresolved V gene, and the cause of the rest is unknown. The sample table records some 89,000 clones; 90% of these occur just once. The top ten clonotypes cover approximately 3% of the sample. The time point label here, explained by the study, means: baseline before first vaccination. Sample: peripheral blood, taken on day 0 of AZD1222 vaccination. These receptors originate from an adult in good health.

The J gene is TRBJ2-5, the V gene TRBV19; TRBD2 matches at 11 bases. The CDR3 is made up of 17 amino acids. Germline V lookup: CDR1 LNHDA, CDR2 SQIVND (reference sequence). The J segment lost 1 base and the V segment lost 5 bases, leaving 9 bases of the junction unmatched. The CDR3 bases are TGTGCCAGTAGTGCGAAGACCGGGACTAGCGGCCAAGAGACCCAGTACTTC. It yields the protein CASSAKTGTSGQETQYF.

Concerning this clone itself: One junction end does not reproduce the germline sequence, and a read error may be involved. The chain combines TRBV5-8 with TRBJ2-7; D may match TRBD1 or TRBD2 (6 bases each). CDR1 SGHTS and CDR2 YDEGEE come from the germline V gene. This CDR3 contains 11 residues. The CDR3 spells CASSSGAGDLF. The DNA for the CDR3 is TGTGCCAGCAGCTCGGGGGCAGGGGATTTATTC.

The chain joins TRBV27 to TRBJ2-7; possibly TRBD2 for D (5 bases). The CDR3 covers 14 residues. Per the germline V gene, CDR1 is MNHEY and CDR2 is SMNVEV (reference sequence). V lost 3 bases and J 5 bases, leaving 14 bases between the germline ends. CDR3 sequence reads: CASSFRGSLHEQYF. In nucleotides, the CDR3 is TGTGCCAGCAGTTTCCGAGGGTCTCTGCACGAGCAGTACTTC.

The V and J genes are TRBV5-1 and TRBJ1-4; D unclear. The CDR3 is 14 amino acids. Trimming cost V 1 base and J 3 bases, with 7 bases left between them. CDR1 is SGHRS and CDR2 is YFSETQ in the germline V gene. The CDR3 loop is CASSLTAPNEKLFF. CDR3 bases: TGCGCCAGCAGCTTGACGGCCCCTAATGAAAAACTGTTTTTT.

V and J are TRBV5-1 and TRBJ2-3; a possible D gene is TRBD1 (6 bases). The ends were cut back, 4 bases at V and 0 bases at J, with 9 bases in the middle. This CDR3 contains 14 residues. Looked up from germline, CDR1 is SGHRS and CDR2 is YFSETQ. CDR3 amino acids: CASSPDRSTDTQYF. The CDR3 DNA is TGCGCCAGCAGCCCTGACAGGAGCACAGATACGCAGTATTTT.

The chain uses TRBV30 and TRBJ1-2, with 11 bases that match TRBD1. With 5 bases clipped from V and 4 bases from J, the junction kept 12 bases outside the gene matches. This CDR3 spans 16 amino acids. CDR1 is GTSNPN and CDR2 is SVGIG in the germline V gene (reference sequence). CDR3 nucleotides: TGTGCCTGGCTAGGGACAGGGGGAAGACCCACCTATGGCTACACCTTC. Translation gives CAWLGTGGRPTYGYTF.

The chain has TRBV7-9 and TRBJ2-1; no clear D. The germline gives CDR1 SEHNR, CDR2 FQNEAQ (reference sequence). The CDR3 has 14 amino acids. V dropped 0 bases and J dropped 2 bases, with 5 bases sitting between them. CDR3 sequence (DNA): TGTGCCAGCAGCTTAGCGGGGACCTACAATGAGCAGTTCTTC. As protein: CASSLAGTYNEQFF. The full variable domain, its missing parts supplied by reference TRBV7-9 and TRBJ2-1, is DTGVSQNPRHKITKRGQNVTFRCDPISEHNRLYWYRQTLGQGPEFLTYFQNEAQLEKSRLLSDRFSAERPKGSFSTLEIQRTEQGDSAMYLCASSLAGTYNEQFFGPGTRLTVL.

This rearrangement joins TRBV28 to TRBJ2-3, with TRBD2 matching over 7 bases. The CDR3 is 17 residues long. V was pared by 5 bases and J by 6 bases, with 17 bases of the junction left unmatched. Germline loops: CDR1 MDHEN, CDR2 SYDVKM. The CDR3 DNA is TGTGCCAGCAGTGGCGCTGGAGCGGGAACGTCAACTGATACGCAGTATTTT. Translation gives CASSGAGAGTSTDTQYF.

This chain uses TRBV2 with TRBJ1-5; possible D gene TRBD1, 5 bases. CDR3 length equals 13 residues. CDR1 and CDR2 (germline): SNHLY, FYNNEI. Trimming took 6 bases from V and 4 from J, leaving 10 bases between them. This CDR3 is CASRDIANQPQHF. For the CDR3, the DNA is TGTGCCAGCAGGGACATAGCGAATCAGCCCCAGCATTTT.

This clone appeared once. The genes are TRBV19 and TRBJ1-1; D is possibly TRBD1 (6 bases). Trimming pared 5 bases from V and 1 base from J, leaving 11 bases between. CDR1 LNHDA and CDR2 SQIVND come from the germline V gene (reference sequence). The CDR3 is 14 amino acids. CDR3 region: CASSPRQENTEAFF. The CDR3 region has the DNA TGTGCCAGTAGTCCTCGACAGGAGAACACTGAAGCTTTCTTT.

This clone was observed a few times. This chain uses TRBV5-4 with TRBJ2-1; 9 bases align to TRBD1. From germline, CDR1 is SGHNT and CDR2 YYREEE (reference sequence). V lost 4 bases to trimming and J lost 6 bases; unmatched junction nucleotides: 5. This CDR3 has 14 amino acids. Here the CDR3 reads CASSVQGAGNEQFF. The DNA for the CDR3 is TGTGCCAGCAGCGTACAGGGGGCGGGCAATGAGCAGTTCTTC.

This clone has just one count. V and J are TRBV27 and TRBJ1-5, with D uncertain. V lost 2 bases and J 6 bases, leaving 8 bases between the germline ends. The CDR3 consists of 13 residues. The germline V gene has CDR1 MNHEY and CDR2 SMNVEV (reference sequence). DNA of the CDR3: TGTGCCAGCAGTTTAACCGCTCCTCAGCCCCAGCATTTT. Translation gives CASSLTAPQPQHF.

This clone appeared a few times. The chain is built from TRBV20-1 and TRBJ1-1; D is uncertain. The CDR3 spans 11 residues. Trimming took off 3 bases at V and 1 base at J, with 3 bases between the two ends. CDR1 and CDR2 (germline): DFQATT, SNEGSKA (reference sequence). The CDR3 coding sequence is TGCAGTGCTAGGGCGAACACTGAAGCTTTCTTT. It is translated as CSARANTEAFF.

The gene calls are TRBV24-1 and TRBJ2-5, with 12 positions matching TRBD2. V gave up 5 bases and J gave up 5 bases; unmatched junction bases: 17. The germline CDR1 and CDR2 sequences are KGHDR and SFDVKD. This CDR3 has 19 residues. CDR3 residues: CATSAENLAGGSRGETQYF. CDR3 nucleotide sequence: TGTGCCACCAGTGCCGAAAACCTAGCGGGAGGGTCCCGGGGGGAGACCCAGTACTTC.

The rearrangement uses TRBV29-1 and TRBJ2-5; D is perhaps TRBD2 (6 bases). Germline V CDR1 and CDR2: SQVTM, ANQGSEA. The CDR3 totals 12 residues. V gave up 1 base and J gave up 4 bases, with 7 bases separating them. The CDR3 loop reads CSVEGGVETQYF. DNA of the CDR3: TGCAGCGTTGAAGGGGGGGTAGAGACCCAGTACTTC. Drawing the rest from reference TRBV29-1 and TRBJ2-5, the complete variable domain is SAVISQKPSRDICQRGTSLTIQCQVDSQVTMMFWYRQQPGQSLTLIATANQGSEATYESGFVIDKFPISRPNLTFSTLTVSNMSPEDSSIYLCSVEGGVETQYFGPGTRLLVL.

The chain uses TRBV18 and TRBJ2-2; TRBD1 is a possible D gene (6 bases). Germline V gene lookup returns CDR1 KGHSH and CDR2 LQKENI. Trimming shortened V by 4 bases and J by 0 bases, and 12 bases separated the two germline ends. The CDR3 consists of 16 residues. This chain's CDR3 is CASSLRTDANTGELFF. The DNA of the CDR3 is TGTGCCAGCTCACTGAGGACAGACGCGAACACCGGGGAGCTGTTTTTT.

The chain uses TRBV15 and TRBJ1-1; the match to TRBD1 covers 8 bases. The germline V gene encodes CDR1 LNHNV and CDR2 YYDKDF (reference sequence). The CDR3 has 15 amino acids. The V segment lost 3 bases and the J segment 0 bases; nucleotides outside the gene matches: 3. In DNA form, the CDR3 reads TGTGCCACCAGCAGGGGACAGGTTGTGAACACTGAAGCTTTCTTT. Encoded protein: CATSRGQVVNTEAFF.

The CDR3 DNA sequence: TGCGCCAGCAGAGACCTAGCGGGAGGCGGCAGTGAGCAGTTCTTC. This translates into CASRDLAGGGSEQFF. The rearrangement joins TRBV10-2 to TRBJ2-1, with 11 nucleotides matching TRBD2. Trimming cost V 6 bases and J 9 bases; bases outside gene matches: 10. The V gene's germline CDR1 is WSHSY and CDR2 SAAADI. This CDR3 has 15 residues.

In DNA, the CDR3 is TGTGCCAGCTCATCAGACAGGGCCACGACCACCGGGGAGCTGTTTTTT. Translated, it gives CASSSDRATTTGELFF. The chain combines TRBV18 with TRBJ2-2; the match to TRBD1 covers 7 bases. Germline V lookup: CDR1 KGHSH, CDR2 LQKENI. The CDR3 has 16 amino acids. Trimming cost V 5 bases and J 4 bases; bases outside gene matches: 10.

This chain links TRBV4-2 with TRBJ1-6; no reliable D call. Germline loops: CDR1 LGHNA, CDR2 YNFKEQ. There are 17 residues in the CDR3. Trimming stripped 0 bases from V and 0 bases from J, with 9 bases between. The CDR3 reads CASSQDRPSSYNSPLHF. The CDR3, as DNA: TGTGCCAGCAGCCAAGACAGACCGAGCTCCTATAATTCACCCCTCCACTTT.

The V and J genes are TRBV9 and TRBJ1-1; no firm D call. Per germline, CDR1 SGDLS and CDR2 YYNGEE. This CDR3 comprises 13 residues. Trimming pared 3 bases from V and 7 bases from J, leaving 13 bases between. DNA for the CDR3: TGTGCCAGCAGCGCCCCTTCCGAGGGTGAAGCTTTCTTT. Translation gives CASSAPSEGEAFF.

This chain connects TRBV10-1 to TRBJ2-2; tentative D call: TRBD1 (6 bases). The germline CDR1 and CDR2 sequences are WNHNN and SYGVQD (reference sequence). V gave up 0 bases and J gave up 0 bases, with 11 bases separating them. This CDR3 comprises 17 residues. This chain's CDR3 is CASSESRGRSNTGELFF. CDR3 sequence (DNA): TGCGCCAGCAGTGAGTCTAGGGGGAGATCGAACACCGGGGAGCTGTTTTTT.

This chain links TRBV28 with TRBJ1-5; D is ambiguous. V lost 6 bases and J 3 bases, leaving 15 bases between the germline ends. Per germline, CDR1 MDHEN and CDR2 SYDVKM. This CDR3 spans 15 amino acids. The CDR3 spells CASRRHASNNQPQHF. The DNA of the CDR3 is TGTGCCAGCAGGCGACATGCAAGCAACAATCAGCCCCAGCATTTT.

The J gene is TRBJ2-1, the V gene TRBV18; D is perhaps TRBD1 (6 bases). This CDR3 spans 17 amino acids. CDR1 is KGHSH, CDR2 LQKENI, per germline. V was cut by 2 bases and J by 0 bases, with 14 bases left in between. Written as DNA, the CDR3 is TGTGCCAGCTCACCAGCTGGACAGTCATTCTCCTACAATGAGCAGTTCTTC. It codes for CASSPAGQSFSYNEQFF.

The rearrangement uses TRBV19 and TRBJ1-5; D remains ambiguous. V lost 5 bases and J 4 bases, leaving 12 bases between the germline ends. This CDR3 contains 14 residues. Germline V gives CDR1 LNHDA, CDR2 SQIVND (reference sequence). CDR3 residues: CASSDISFNQPQHF. As DNA, the CDR3 is TGTGCCAGTAGTGACATAAGCTTTAATCAGCCCCAGCATTTT.

The chain is built from TRBV28 and TRBJ1-5, with unresolved D. The CDR3 runs to 14 residues. CDR1 and CDR2 (germline): MDHEN, SYDVKM. V was trimmed by 2 bases and J by 4 bases, leaving 9 bases between them. For the CDR3, the DNA is TGTGCCAGCAGTTTAGGATGGGGAAATCAGCCCCAGCATTTT. Amino acids: CASSLGWGNQPQHF.

This chain links TRBV10-2 with TRBJ2-3; D is possibly TRBD1 (7 bases). The CDR3 length is 15 residues. V lost 6 bases to trimming and J lost 3 bases, with 16 bases between them. Germline V gene sequence: CDR1 WSHSY, CDR2 SAAADI. The CDR3 nucleotides read TGCGCCAGCAGGGAGGGACAGTTGAGGACAGATACGCAGTATTTT. The encoded protein is CASREGQLRTDTQYF.

V usage is TRBV19 and J usage is TRBJ1-2; 7 bases are shared with TRBD1. Germline V gene data show CDR1 as LNHDA and CDR2 as SQIVND (reference sequence). J was trimmed by 0 bases and V by 7 bases; bases with no gene match: 5. The CDR3 is 14 residues long. The CDR3 sequence is CASKGQGANYGYTF. The CDR3 nucleotides are TGTGCCAGTAAGGGGCAGGGGGCTAACTATGGCTACACCTTC.

The V and J genes are TRBV6-1 and TRBJ2-7, with 8 positions matching TRBD1. CDR3 length: 16 residues. Germline assignment: CDR1 MNHNS and CDR2 SASEGT. V was pared by 1 base and J by 3 bases, with 8 bases of the junction left unmatched. Here the CDR3 reads CASSEGGGQGIYEQYF. In nucleotides, the CDR3 is TGTGCCAGCAGTGAAGGGGGTGGACAGGGAATCTACGAGCAGTACTTC.

V is TRBV5-1 and J is TRBJ2-3; D not certain. The germline gives CDR1 SGHRS, CDR2 YFSETQ. V lost 9 bases, J lost 6 bases, and 11 bases lay in between. The CDR3 totals 11 residues. CDR3 sequence (DNA): TGCGCCACCCGTGATAGGGATACGCAGTATTTT. Translating gives CATRDRDTQYF.